This T cell receptor beta chain was found in a study of blood T cell repertoires in COVID-19. In the authors' methods: Estimation of nucleated cell counts relied on the amplification of reference gene primers. The repertoire was sequenced with immunoSEQ multiplex PCR; TCRdb's copy has only in-frame clones and lacks some. V, J and clone size reflect that table, while D and trimming were determined from the DNA. The sample lists fewer than 150,000 clones, approximately 86% seen once, with about 17% in the top ten. The count of this clone is one. The origin of this receptor is a woman aged 45-59 years who had recovered from COVID-19. The sequenced sample consisted of peripheral blood.

The DNA for the CDR3 is TGTGCCAGTAGCAATACAGGGGGAAGTGTGAGTGCAAGTCAGCCCCAGCATTTT. Encoded protein: CASSNTGGSVSASQPQHF. V gene TRBV19 combines with J gene TRBJ1-5; TRBD1 aligns across 8 bases. With V trimmed by 6 bases and J by 6 bases, 19 bases remained unmatched. This CDR3 region has 18 residues. CDR1 is LNHDA, CDR2 SQIVND, per germline (reference sequence).